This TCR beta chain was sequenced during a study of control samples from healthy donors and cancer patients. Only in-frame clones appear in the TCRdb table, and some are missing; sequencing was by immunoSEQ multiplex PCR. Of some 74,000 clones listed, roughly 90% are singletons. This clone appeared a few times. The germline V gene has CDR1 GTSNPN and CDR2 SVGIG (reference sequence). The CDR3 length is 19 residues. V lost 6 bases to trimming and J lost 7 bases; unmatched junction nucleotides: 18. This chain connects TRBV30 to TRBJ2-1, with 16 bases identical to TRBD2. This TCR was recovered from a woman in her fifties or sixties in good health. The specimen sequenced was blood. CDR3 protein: CACKNQLGLAGGDGNEQFF. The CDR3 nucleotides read TGTGCCTGCAAGAATCAATTGGGACTAGCGGGGGGGGATGGAAATGAGCAGTTCTTC.